The clone carrying this T cell receptor beta chain was seen at least ten times. Its antigen is still unknown. The library was designed around alpha chains, so this beta chain is a stray read whose abundance carries little weight. V dropped 2 bases and J dropped 4 bases, with 8 bases sitting between them. Germline CDR1 is LGHNA and CDR2 is YSLEER. The CDR3 has 13 amino acids. Time point in this sample: sample taken at primary tumor resection. Sequencing covered unsorted whole RNA taken from tumor, nontumor lung or frozen PBMC. The donors were 70 or so patients with non-small cell lung cancer that was early-stage and untreated. The data derive from a study of spatial heterogeneity in lung cancer. Each CDR3 protein gets one entry after TCRdb re-called the 5' RACE reads with MiXCR. Counted here are over 7,500 distinct CDR3 sequences, 8.6% occurring once; the ten biggest clones make up around half. Study-wide results and caveats: At resection, ubiquitous expanded tumor TCRs appeared in blood more than at follow-up.

Here the sequenced sample was PBMCs, taken at surgery. This chain joins TRBV4-3 and TRBJ1-2; weak D call: TRBD1 (6 bases). The clonotype comes from a male donor with early-stage non-small cell lung cancer. In DNA form, the CDR3 reads TGCGCCAGCAGCCAAACAGGGATCTATGGCTACACCTTC. Translating it yields CASSQTGIYGYTF.